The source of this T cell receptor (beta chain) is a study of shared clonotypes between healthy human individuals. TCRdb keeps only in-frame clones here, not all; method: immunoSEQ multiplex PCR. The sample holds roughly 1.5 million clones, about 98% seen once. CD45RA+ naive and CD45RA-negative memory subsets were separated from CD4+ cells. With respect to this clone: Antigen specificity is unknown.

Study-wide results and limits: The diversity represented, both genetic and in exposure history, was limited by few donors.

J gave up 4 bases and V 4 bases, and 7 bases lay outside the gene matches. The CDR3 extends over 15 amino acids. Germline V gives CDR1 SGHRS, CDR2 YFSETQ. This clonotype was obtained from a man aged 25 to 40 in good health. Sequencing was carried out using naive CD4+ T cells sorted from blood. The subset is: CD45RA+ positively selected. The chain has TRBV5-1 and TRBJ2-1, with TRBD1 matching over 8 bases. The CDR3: CASSVVTGGYNEQFF. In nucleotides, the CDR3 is TGCGCCAGCAGCGTCGTAACAGGGGGGTACAATGAGCAGTTCTTC.